This T cell receptor beta chain originates from a study of shared clonotypes between healthy human individuals. Replicate sorted-subset PCRs were loaded with 150 to 250 ng DNA, roughly 33,000 T cell genomes. The table came from immunoSEQ multiplex PCR; TCRdb's copy has only in-frame clones and leaves some out. The repertoire holds under 750,000 clones, 72% seen once, with approximately 1.8% in the top ten. CD4+ cell separation produced CD45RA+ naive and CD45RA-negative memory subsets. CDR3 length equals 14 residues. Trimming at V came to 0 bases and at J to 4 bases, leaving 1 base not matched to a gene. In germline, CDR1 is SGHRS, CDR2 YFSETQ. Study outcomes and limitations: Shared across a few donors were approximately 5% of the naive CD4 clonotypes.

The sample holds one count of this clone. Its cognate antigen is unknown. The gene calls are TRBV5-1 and TRBJ2-5, with 9 bases identical to TRBD1. This clonotype was obtained from a woman aged 30 to 39 in good health. Sequencing used memory CD4+ T cells sorted from blood. The subset is: CD45RA-negative fraction. As DNA, the CDR3 is TGCGCCAGCAGCTTGGGGACAGGGGCAGAGACCCAGTACTTC. This sequence encodes CASSLGTGAETQYF.